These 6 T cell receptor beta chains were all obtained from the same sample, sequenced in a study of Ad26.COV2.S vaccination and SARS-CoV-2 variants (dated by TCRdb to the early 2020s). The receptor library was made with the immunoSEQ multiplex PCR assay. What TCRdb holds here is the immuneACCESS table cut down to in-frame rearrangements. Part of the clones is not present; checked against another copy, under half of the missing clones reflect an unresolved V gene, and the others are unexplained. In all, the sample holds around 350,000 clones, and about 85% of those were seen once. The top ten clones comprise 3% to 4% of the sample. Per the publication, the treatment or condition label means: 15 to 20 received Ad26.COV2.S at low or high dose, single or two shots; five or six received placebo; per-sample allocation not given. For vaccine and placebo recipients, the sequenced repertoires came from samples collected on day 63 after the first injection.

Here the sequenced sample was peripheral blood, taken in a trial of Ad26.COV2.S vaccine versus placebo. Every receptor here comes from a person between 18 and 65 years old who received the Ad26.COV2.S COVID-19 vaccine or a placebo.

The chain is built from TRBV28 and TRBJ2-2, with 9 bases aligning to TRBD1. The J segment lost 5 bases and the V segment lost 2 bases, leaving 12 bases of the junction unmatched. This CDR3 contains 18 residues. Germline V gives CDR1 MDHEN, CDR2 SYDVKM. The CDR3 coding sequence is TGTGCCAGCAGTTTAGCCGGGGGGACAGGGATCAATACCGGGGAGCTGTTTTTT. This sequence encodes CASSLAGGTGINTGELFF.

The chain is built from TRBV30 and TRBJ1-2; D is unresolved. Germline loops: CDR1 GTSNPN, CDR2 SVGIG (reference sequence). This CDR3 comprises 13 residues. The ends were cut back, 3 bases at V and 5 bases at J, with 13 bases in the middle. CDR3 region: CAWSPDSGYGYTF. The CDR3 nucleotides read TGTGCCTGGAGCCCCGATAGTGGGTATGGCTACACCTTC.

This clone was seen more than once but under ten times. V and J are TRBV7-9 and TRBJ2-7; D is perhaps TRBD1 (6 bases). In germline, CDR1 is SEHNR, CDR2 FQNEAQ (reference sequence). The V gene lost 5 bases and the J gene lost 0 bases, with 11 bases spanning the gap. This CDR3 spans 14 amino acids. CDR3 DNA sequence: TGTGCCAGCAGCCAGGGGCGGAGCTCCTACGAGCAGTACTTC. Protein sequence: CASSQGRSSYEQYF.

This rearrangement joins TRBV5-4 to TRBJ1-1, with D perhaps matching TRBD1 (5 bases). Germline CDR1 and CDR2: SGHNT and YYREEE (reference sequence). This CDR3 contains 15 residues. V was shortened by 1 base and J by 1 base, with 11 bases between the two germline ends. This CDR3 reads CASSLLGTGNTEAFF. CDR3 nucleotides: TGTGCCAGCAGCTTGTTGGGGACGGGGAACACTGAAGCTTTCTTT.

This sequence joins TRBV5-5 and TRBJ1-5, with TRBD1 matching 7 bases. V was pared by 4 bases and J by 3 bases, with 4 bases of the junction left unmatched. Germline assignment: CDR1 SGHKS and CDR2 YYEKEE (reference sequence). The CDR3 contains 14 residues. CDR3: CASSNTGDNQPQHF. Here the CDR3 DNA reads TGTGCCAGCAGCAATACAGGGGACAATCAGCCCCAGCATTTT.

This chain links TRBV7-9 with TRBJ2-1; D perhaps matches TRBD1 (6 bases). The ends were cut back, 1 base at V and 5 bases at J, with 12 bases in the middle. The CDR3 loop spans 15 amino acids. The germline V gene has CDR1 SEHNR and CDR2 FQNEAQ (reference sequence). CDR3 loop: CASSLVQGIHNEQFF. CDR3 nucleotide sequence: TGTGCCAGCAGCTTAGTACAGGGTATCCACAATGAGCAGTTCTTC.